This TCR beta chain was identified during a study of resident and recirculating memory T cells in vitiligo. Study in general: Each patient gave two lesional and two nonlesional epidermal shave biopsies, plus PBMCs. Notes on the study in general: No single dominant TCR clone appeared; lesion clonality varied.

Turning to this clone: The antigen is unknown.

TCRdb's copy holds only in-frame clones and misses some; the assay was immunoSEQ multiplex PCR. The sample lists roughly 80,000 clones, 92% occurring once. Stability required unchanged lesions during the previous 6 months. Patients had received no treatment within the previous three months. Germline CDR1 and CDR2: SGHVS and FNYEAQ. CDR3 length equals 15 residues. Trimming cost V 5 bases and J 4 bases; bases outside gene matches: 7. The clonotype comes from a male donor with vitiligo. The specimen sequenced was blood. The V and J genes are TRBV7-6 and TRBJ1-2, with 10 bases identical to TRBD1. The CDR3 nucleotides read TGTGCCAGCAGCGCGAGGGACAGGGGTCTCTATGGCTACACCTTC. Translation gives CASSARDRGLYGYTF.